A selection of T cell receptor beta chains follows, all from one sample in a study of blood T cell repertoires in COVID-19. Clones were read by immunoSEQ multiplex PCR, and TCRdb kept only the in-frame ones, dropping some. The sample includes 150,000 to 200,000 clones, 85% to 90% of them seen just once. Sequencing was done on a sample of peripheral blood. The receptors were sampled from a human donor in a cohort sampled during active COVID-19. CDR3s include the opening cysteine and the closing phenylalanine or tryptophan. D genes are given only for firm matches. Rows give clone size only sometimes, using once, few, many, or a class for an expanded clone.

J	D	V	size	CDR3	DNA
TRBJ2-1	NA	TRBV7-9	NA	CASSLGENEQFF	TGTGCCAGCAGCTTAGGGGAGAATGAGCAGTTCTTC
TRBJ2-7	TRBD2	TRBV5-1	NA	CASARTSGKGASEQYF	TGCGCCAGTGCACGGACTAGCGGGAAGGGTGCCAGCGAGCAGTACTTC
TRBJ1-4	TRBD1	TRBV15	once	CATSSNRDRAEKLFF	TGTGCCACCAGCAGCAACCGGGACAGGGCGGAAAAACTGTTTTTT
TRBJ2-2	NA	TRBV9	NA	CASSNGLIGELFF	TGTGCCAGCAGCAATGGACTCATCGGGGAGCTGTTTTTT
TRBJ1-1	TRBD1	TRBV5-4	NA	CASRLDRGGGEAFF	TGTGCCAGCAGGTTAGACAGGGGAGGCGGTGAAGCTTTCTTT
TRBJ2-5	TRBD2	TRBV7-6	NA	CASSLAGGGETQYF	TGTGCCAGCAGCTTAGCGGGGGGGGGAGAGACCCAGTACTTC
TRBJ1-1	NA	TRBV28	NA	CASSPGHRSTEAFF	TGTGCCAGCAGTCCGGGACACCGGAGCACTGAAGCTTTCTTT
TRBJ1-3	NA	TRBV5-1	once	CASSLGDNSGNTIYF	TGCGCCAGCAGCTTGGGGGACAACTCTGGAAACACCATATATTTT
TRBJ1-1	NA	TRBV4-1	NA	CASSQEEVTEAFF	TGCGCCAGCAGCCAAGAAGAGGTCACTGAAGCTTTCTTT
TRBJ2-7	NA	TRBV6-2/TRBV6-3	NA	CASSYRQDSSYEQYF	TGTGCCAGCAGTTACAGACAGGACAGCTCCTACGAGCAGTACTTC
TRBJ1-2	NA	TRBV6-7	NA	CASSSRDKNYGYTF	TGTGCCAGCAGTTCCCGGGACAAAAACTATGGCTACACCTTC
TRBJ2-5	TRBD2	TRBV11-2	once	CASSFTSGRGRETQYF	TGTGCCAGCAGCTTTACTAGCGGGAGAGGACGGGAGACCCAGTACTTC
TRBJ2-6	NA	TRBV5-6	NA	CASSLGGPGANVLTF	TGTGCCAGCAGCTTGGGAGGGCCCGGGGCCAACGTCCTGACTTTC
TRBJ2-7	NA	TRBV4-1	NA	CASSQVSGQKAYEQYF	TGCGCCAGCAGCCAAGTCTCCGGACAAAAAGCCTACGAGCAGTACTTC
TRBJ2-3	NA	TRBV11-2	NA	CASSEIGFLAVTQYF	TGTGCCAGCAGCGAAATCGGTTTCCTCGCGGTTACGCAGTATTTT
TRBJ1-2	NA	TRBV7-2	NA	CASSSQGPYGYTF	TGTGCCAGCAGCTCTCAGGGGCCCTATGGCTACACCTTC
TRBJ2-3	NA	TRBV19	NA	CASSPDRSSTDTQYF	TGTGCCAGTAGTCCCGACAGATCTAGCACAGATACGCAGTATTTT
TRBJ1-2	NA	TRBV6-4	NA	CASSPTDGNYGYTF	TGTGCCAGCAGTCCTACCGACGGGAACTATGGCTACACCTTC
TRBJ1-2	NA	TRBV28	once	CASSPQAPVLYGYTF	TGTGCCAGCAGCCCCCAGGCTCCAGTACTTTATGGCTACACCTTC
TRBJ2-1	TRBD2	TRBV7-8	NA	CASSHPGAGGRNEQFF	TGTGCCAGCAGCCACCCGGGGGCGGGAGGCCGCAATGAGCAGTTCTTC
TRBJ1-2	TRBD1	TRBV5-4	NA	CASSFRTGGAYGYTF	TGTGCCAGCAGCTTTCGGACAGGGGGCGCGTATGGCTACACCTTC
TRBJ2-7	NA	TRBV18	NA	CASSQLQGSYEQYF	TGTGCCAGCTCACAACTACAGGGTAGCTACGAGCAGTACTTC
TRBJ2-7	TRBD2	TRBV6-5	NA	CASSLSGGAKYEQYF	TGTGCCAGCAGTCTGAGCGGGGGGGCCAAGTACGAGCAGTACTTC
TRBJ2-2	NA	TRBV18	NA	CASSPGATGELFF	TGTGCCAGCTCACCAGGGGCCACCGGGGAGCTGTTTTTT
TRBJ1-2	TRBD1	TRBV15	NA	CATSRVETGLFGYTF	TGTGCCACCAGCAGAGTGGAGACAGGGTTATTTGGCTACACCTTC
TRBJ2-7	TRBD2	TRBV5-7	NA	CASGPGGTDEQYF	TGTGCCAGCGGACCGGGAGGTACGGACGAGCAGTACTTC
TRBJ1-2	TRBD1	TRBV6-5	NA	CASSRDRGHGYTF	TGTGCCAGCAGCCGGGACAGGGGACATGGCTACACCTTC
TRBJ2-7	NA	TRBV10-2	NA	CASSASTLSYEQYF	TGCGCCAGCAGTGCCTCCACTCTTTCCTACGAGCAGTACTTC
TRBJ1-2	TRBD1	TRBV7-2	NA	CASSPGTGYGYTF	TGTGCCAGCAGCCCGGGGACAGGGTATGGCTACACCTTC
TRBJ2-7	TRBD2	TRBV6-2/TRBV6-3	once	CASSSQGTSGPYEQYF	TGTGCCAGCAGTTCTCAGGGTACTAGCGGACCCTACGAGCAGTACTTC
TRBJ2-3	NA	TRBV10-3	NA	CAIRGASGTTDTDTQYF	TGTGCCATCAGGGGGGCTAGCGGCACGACGGACACAGATACGCAGTATTTT
TRBJ1-1	NA	TRBV18	NA	CASSPSALEAFF	TGTGCCAGCTCACCCAGTGCTCTTGAAGCTTTCTTT
TRBJ2-7	NA	TRBV6-2/TRBV6-3	NA	CASSQLINYEQYF	TGTGCCAGCAGTCAACTCATAAACTACGAGCAGTACTTC